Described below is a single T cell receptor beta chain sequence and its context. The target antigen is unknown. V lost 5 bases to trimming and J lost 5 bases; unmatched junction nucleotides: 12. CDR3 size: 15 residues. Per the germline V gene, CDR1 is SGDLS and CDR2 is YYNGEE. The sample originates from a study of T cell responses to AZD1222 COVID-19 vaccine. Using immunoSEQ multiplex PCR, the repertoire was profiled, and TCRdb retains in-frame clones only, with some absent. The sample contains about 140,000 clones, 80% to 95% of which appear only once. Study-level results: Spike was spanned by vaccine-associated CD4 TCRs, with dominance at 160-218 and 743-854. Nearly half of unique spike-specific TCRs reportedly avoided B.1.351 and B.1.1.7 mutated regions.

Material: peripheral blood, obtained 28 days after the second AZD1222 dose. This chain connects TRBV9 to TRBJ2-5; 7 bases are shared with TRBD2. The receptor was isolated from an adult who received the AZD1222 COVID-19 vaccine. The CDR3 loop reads CASSPGRGARETQYF. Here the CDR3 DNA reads TGTGCCAGCAGTCCTGGGAGGGGTGCCCGGGAGACCCAGTACTTC.